The 15 T cell receptor beta chains in this list originate from one sample, sequenced in a study of T cells in narcolepsy. The table came from immunoSEQ multiplex PCR; TCRdb's copy has only in-frame clones and leaves some out. The data show 25,000 to 35,000 clones, with roughly four fifths seen just once and more than 0.95% held by the top ten. The source material was CD45RA- memory CD4+ T cells from PBMCs. The receptors come from a human donor with narcolepsy.

The rearrangement links TRBV30 to TRBJ1-2, with unresolved D. The CDR3 is made up of 14 amino acids. V was clipped by 1 base and J by 7 bases, with 16 bases between them. Germline lookup yields CDR1 GTSNPN and CDR2 SVGIG (reference sequence). CDR3 DNA: TGTGCCTGGAGTGAATCTAAGAAGGGCGGTGGCTACACCTTC. This encodes CAWSESKKGGGYTF.

The rearrangement links TRBV6-1 to TRBJ1-4; 7 bases agree with TRBD1. Germline V gives CDR1 MNHNS, CDR2 SASEGT. J lost 10 bases, V lost 1 base, and 6 bases had no gene match. The CDR3 covers 14 residues. The chain's CDR3 is CASSEEATGRKLFF. The CDR3 DNA follows: TGTGCCAGCAGTGAAGAAGCGACAGGGAGAAAACTGTTTTTT.

The J gene is TRBJ1-1, the V gene TRBV19; 8 bases are a match to TRBD1. V trimming: 4 bases; J trimming: 6 bases; junction bases outside the gene matches: 7. In germline, CDR1 is LNHDA, CDR2 SQIVND (reference sequence). The length of the CDR3 is 14 residues. This CDR3 is CASSTGDRYAEAFF. DNA of the CDR3: TGTGCCAGTAGTACCGGGGACAGGTACGCTGAAGCTTTCTTT. Combining the CDR3 with reference TRBV19 and TRBJ1-1 gives the whole variable domain DGGITQSPKYLFRKEGQNVTLSCEQNLNHDAMYWYRQDPGQGLRLIYYSQIVNDFQKGDIAEGYSVSREKKESFPLTVTSAQKNPTAFYLCASSTGDRYAEAFFGQGTRLTVV.

CDR3 in amino acids: CASSPGAVRSEQYF. The DNA for the CDR3 is TGTGCCAGCAGTCCGGGGGCGGTCCGAAGCGAGCAGTACTTC. The chain combines TRBV5-6 with TRBJ2-7, with D possibly called TRBD1 or TRBD2 (6 bases each). Germline V gives CDR1 SGHDT, CDR2 YYEEEE. The length of the CDR3 is 14 residues. Trimming pared 5 bases from V and 6 bases from J, leaving 18 bases between.

A few counts support this clone. This rearrangement joins TRBV6-1 to TRBJ1-4, with 9 bases fitting TRBD1. V shed 2 bases and J 8 bases; nucleotides not matched to a gene: 6. The germline CDR1 and CDR2 sequences are MNHNS and SASEGT. The CDR3 covers 15 residues. CDR3 amino acids: CASSEWTGVGEKLFF. The DNA for the CDR3 is TGTGCCAGCAGTGAATGGACAGGGGTAGGAGAAAAACTGTTTTTT.

The CDR3 DNA follows: TGTGCCAGCAGCCCCTCCTTAACAGGGACCTATGGCTACACCTTC. Amino acids: CASSPSLTGTYGYTF. The J gene is TRBJ1-2, the V gene TRBV7-8; possible D gene TRBD1, 6 bases. The germline V gene encodes CDR1 SGHVS and CDR2 FQNEAQ. The CDR3 loop spans 15 amino acids. V was trimmed by 5 bases and J by 4 bases, leaving 17 bases between them.

The chain employs TRBV5-4 and TRBJ1-2, with no clear D. The germline gives CDR1 SGHNT, CDR2 YYREEE (reference sequence). V was clipped by 2 bases and J by 4 bases, with 12 bases between them. This CDR3 contains 14 residues. This CDR3 is CASSLGRFTYGYTF. The CDR3 coding sequence is TGTGCCAGCAGCTTAGGAAGGTTTACCTATGGCTACACCTTC.

The J gene is TRBJ2-1, the V gene TRBV30; 9 nucleotides align to TRBD2. The CDR3 totals 15 residues. Germline-derived CDR1 and CDR2 are GTSNPN and SVGIG (reference sequence). With 0 bases clipped from V and 4 bases from J, the junction kept 4 bases outside the gene matches. Written as DNA, the CDR3 is TGTGCCTGGAGTGTATCGAGCGGGAGGTACAATGAGCAGTTCTTC. Translation gives CAWSVSSGRYNEQFF. The full variable domain, completed using reference TRBV30 and TRBJ2-1, is SQTIHQWPATLVQPVGSPLSLECTVEGTSNPNLYWYRQAAGRGLQLLFYSVGIGQISSEVPQNLSASRPQDRQFILSSKKLLLSDSGFYLCAWSVSSGRYNEQFFGPGTRLTVL.

In this sample, this clone turned up a few times. The V and J genes are TRBV29-1 and TRBJ1-1, with a weak D call TRBD1 (5 bases). Germline V gene sequence: CDR1 SQVTM, CDR2 ANQGSEA. The CDR3 contains 14 residues. The V gene lost 3 bases and the J gene lost 2 bases, with 13 bases spanning the gap. CDR3 loop: CSVDWRGINTEAFF. CDR3 DNA sequence: TGCAGCGTTGATTGGCGGGGGATAAACACTGAAGCTTTCTTT. The entire variable domain, with the rest obtained from reference TRBV29-1 and TRBJ1-1, is as follows: SAVISQKPSRDICQRGTSLTIQCQVDSQVTMMFWYRQQPGQSLTLIATANQGSEATYESGFVIDKFPISRPNLTFSTLTVSNMSPEDSSIYLCSVDWRGINTEAFFGQGTRLTVV.

This sequence joins TRBV30 and TRBJ1-1, with 9 bases identical to TRBD1. Germline V gene data show CDR1 as GTSNPN and CDR2 as SVGIG (reference sequence). CDR3 length equals 14 residues. J lost 10 bases, V lost 3 bases, and 12 bases had no gene match. The CDR3 loop is CAWSISRTGDRAFF. The DNA for the CDR3 is TGTGCCTGGAGCATCTCCCGGACAGGGGATAGAGCTTTCTTT.

V gene TRBV2 combines with J gene TRBJ1-1; 7 bases are a match to TRBD1. The CDR3 sequence is 17 residues long. V dropped 1 base and J dropped 5; count of bases not matched to a gene: 13. Germline lookup yields CDR1 SNHLY and CDR2 FYNNEI. CDR3 loop: CASSEVLTGQTGTEAFF. In DNA form, the CDR3 reads TGTGCCAGCAGTGAAGTTTTGACAGGGCAAACGGGAACTGAAGCTTTCTTT.

This rearrangement joins TRBV7-9 to TRBJ2-7, with 8 bases matching TRBD2. Losses at the gene ends were 4 bases for V and 7 bases for J; bases not matched to a gene: 12. Germline values: CDR1 SEHNR, CDR2 FQNEAQ (reference sequence). The length of the CDR3 is 15 residues. The CDR3 loop is CASSSPGTRTGEQYF. CDR3 nucleotide sequence: TGTGCCAGCAGCTCCCCCGGGACTAGAACGGGTGAGCAGTACTTC.

The chain couples TRBV27 to TRBJ2-1; no clear D gene. This CDR3 region has 17 residues. V gave up 2 bases and J gave up 0 bases, with 14 bases separating them. Germline V gene sequence: CDR1 MNHEY, CDR2 SMNVEV (reference sequence). The CDR3 spells CASSLGPPRSSYNEQFF. DNA of the CDR3: TGTGCCAGCAGTTTAGGTCCCCCCCGGAGCTCCTACAATGAGCAGTTCTTC.

This chain joins TRBV5-4 and TRBJ2-3, with 9 bases fitting TRBD1. J lost 7 bases, V lost 7 bases, and 10 bases had no gene match. The CDR3 covers 14 residues. The germline CDR1 and CDR2 sequences are SGHNT and YYREEE (reference sequence). CDR3 DNA: TGTGCCAGCCAGAACAGGGGGCCCTCGTATACGCAGTATTTT. Protein product: CASQNRGPSYTQYF.

V gene TRBV6-1 combines with J gene TRBJ2-2, with D perhaps matching TRBD1 or TRBD2 (6 bases each). The CDR3 is made up of 20 amino acids. Germline assignment: CDR1 MNHNS and CDR2 SASEGT. The ends were cut back, 2 bases at V and 0 bases at J, with 22 bases in the middle. CDR3 nucleotide sequence: TGTGCCAGCAGTGAAAGGTCAGGGTGGAGGAGGGGGGCGAACACCGGGGAGCTGTTTTTT. It specifies CASSERSGWRRGANTGELFF.